The 8 T cell receptor beta chains presented below share a single source sample, sequenced in a study of blood T cell repertoires in COVID-19. Assay used: immunoSEQ multiplex PCR; TCRdb lists only in-frame clones, some missing. The sample includes over 200,000 clones, 87% of them seen just once. Sequencing was performed on PBMCs or T cells enriched from blood (not recorded which). The receptors come from a man aged 25-45 years who had recovered from COVID-19.

This clone appeared a single time. CDR3: CASRRNLEGNEKLFF. CDR3 nucleotide sequence: TGTGCCAGCAGACGAAATCTCGAGGGTAATGAAAAACTGTTTTTT. The chain employs TRBV6-5 and TRBJ1-4; no clear D. The CDR3 spans 15 residues. CDR1 and CDR2 (germline): MNHEY, SVGAGI. Trimming left V 6 bases short and J 4 bases short, with 15 bases between.

The V call is TRBV18, the J call TRBJ2-1; 9 bases line up with TRBD1. The CDR3 has 16 residues. CDR1 KGHSH and CDR2 LQKENI come from the germline V gene. The V gene end was trimmed by 4 bases and the J gene end by 2 bases; junction bases not matched to a gene: 6. The CDR3 region has the DNA TGTGCCAGCTCACTGGGAGGGACAGGGACCTACAATGAGCAGTTCTTC. Its translation is CASSLGGTGTYNEQFF.

This sequence joins TRBV7-2 and TRBJ1-3; no clear D gene. Trimming left V 2 bases short and J 1 base short, with 6 bases between. The CDR3 totals 14 residues. Per the germline V gene, CDR1 is SGHTA and CDR2 is FQGNSA. The DNA of the CDR3 is TGTGCCAGCAGCTTACAACAATCTGGAAACACCATATATTTT. Protein: CASSLQQSGNTIYF.

V usage is TRBV19 and J usage is TRBJ1-2, with D maybe TRBD1 (5 bases). With 5 bases removed from V and 4 bases from J, the gap between germline ends came to 8 bases. The CDR3 totals 12 residues. Germline CDR1 LNHDA, CDR2 SQIVND (reference sequence). This CDR3 reads CASSQQVYGYTF. The CDR3, as DNA: TGTGCCAGTAGTCAACAGGTCTATGGCTACACCTTC.

The V and J genes are TRBV6-5 and TRBJ1-2, with TRBD1 matching over 7 bases. The ends lost 5 bases at V and 6 bases at J; junction bases unmatched: 9. The CDR3 runs 14 residues. CDR1 is MNHEY and CDR2 is SVGAGI in the germline V gene. Here the CDR3 reads CASSRLQGSDGYTF. The CDR3 DNA reads as TGTGCCAGCAGTCGTCTACAGGGGTCGGATGGCTACACCTTC.

The chain is built from TRBV5-8 and TRBJ1-5; 10 nucleotides match TRBD1. This CDR3 contains 14 residues. Trimming removed 0 bases from V and 6 bases from J; junction bases left unmatched: 0. CDR1 SGHTS and CDR2 YDEGEE come from the germline V gene. The CDR3 loop is CASSLGQGAQPQHF. In DNA form, the CDR3 reads TGTGCCAGCAGCTTGGGACAGGGGGCTCAGCCCCAGCATTTT. The complete variable domain, with remaining parts taken from reference TRBV5-8 and TRBJ1-5, reads EAGVTQSPTHLIKTRGQQATLRCSPISGHTSVYWYQQALGLGLQFLLWYDEGEERNRGNFPPRFSGRQFPNYSSELNVNALELEDSALYLCASSLGQGAQPQHFGDGTRLSIL.

The rearrangement links TRBV14 to TRBJ2-1; no clear D. Trimming cost V 1 base and J 8 bases, with 6 bases left between them. CDR3 length: 12 residues. Germline CDR1 reads SGHDN; CDR2 reads FVKESK. Written as DNA, the CDR3 is TGTGCCAGCAGCCAAGTTTCTTATGAGCAGTTCTTC. Protein sequence: CASSQVSYEQFF.

This clone is a singleton in its sample. The J gene is TRBJ2-7, the V gene TRBV13; TRBD2 might be the D (6 bases). CDR3 length equals 17 residues. Germline V gene sequence: CDR1 PRHDT, CDR2 FYEKMQ (reference sequence). Trimming pared 2 bases from V and 0 bases from J, leaving 17 bases between. The CDR3 DNA reads as TGTGCCAGCAGCTTATTAGGAAGGAGGGCCCCCTCCTACGAGCAGTACTTC. Protein product: CASSLLGRRAPSYEQYF. The whole variable domain, filled in from reference TRBV13 and TRBJ2-7, reads AAGVIQSPRHLIKEKRETATLKCYPIPRHDTVYWYQQGPGQDPQFLISFYEKMQSDKGSIPDRFSAQQFSDYHSELNMSSLELGDSALYFCASSLLGRRAPSYEQYFGPGTRLTVT.